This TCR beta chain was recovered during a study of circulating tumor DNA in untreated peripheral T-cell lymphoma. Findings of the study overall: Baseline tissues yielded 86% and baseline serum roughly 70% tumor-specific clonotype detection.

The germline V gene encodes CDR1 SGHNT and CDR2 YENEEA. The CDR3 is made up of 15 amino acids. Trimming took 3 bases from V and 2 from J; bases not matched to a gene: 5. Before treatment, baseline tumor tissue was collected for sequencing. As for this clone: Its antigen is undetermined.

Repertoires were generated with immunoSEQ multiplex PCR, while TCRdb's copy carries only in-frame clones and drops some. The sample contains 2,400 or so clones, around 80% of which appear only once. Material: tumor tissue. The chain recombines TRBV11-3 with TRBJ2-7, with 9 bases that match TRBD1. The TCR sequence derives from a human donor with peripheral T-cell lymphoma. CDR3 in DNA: TGTGCCAGCAGCTTGGAACAGGGGGCCCCCTACGAGCAGTACTTC. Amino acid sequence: CASSLEQGAPYEQYF.